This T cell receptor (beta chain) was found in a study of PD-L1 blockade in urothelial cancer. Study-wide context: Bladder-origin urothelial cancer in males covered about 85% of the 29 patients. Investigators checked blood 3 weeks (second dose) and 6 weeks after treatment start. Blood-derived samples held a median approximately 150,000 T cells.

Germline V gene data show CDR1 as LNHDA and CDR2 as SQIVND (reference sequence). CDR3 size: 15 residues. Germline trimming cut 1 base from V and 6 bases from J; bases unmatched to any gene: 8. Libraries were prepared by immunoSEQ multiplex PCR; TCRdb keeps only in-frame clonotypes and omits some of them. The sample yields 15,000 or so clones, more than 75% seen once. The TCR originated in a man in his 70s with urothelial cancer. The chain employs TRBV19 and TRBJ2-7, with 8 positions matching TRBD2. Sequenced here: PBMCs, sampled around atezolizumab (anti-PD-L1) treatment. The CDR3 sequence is CASSIGTSGTVEQYF. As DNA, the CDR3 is TGTGCCAGTAGTATAGGAACTAGCGGTACGGTCGAGCAGTACTTC.